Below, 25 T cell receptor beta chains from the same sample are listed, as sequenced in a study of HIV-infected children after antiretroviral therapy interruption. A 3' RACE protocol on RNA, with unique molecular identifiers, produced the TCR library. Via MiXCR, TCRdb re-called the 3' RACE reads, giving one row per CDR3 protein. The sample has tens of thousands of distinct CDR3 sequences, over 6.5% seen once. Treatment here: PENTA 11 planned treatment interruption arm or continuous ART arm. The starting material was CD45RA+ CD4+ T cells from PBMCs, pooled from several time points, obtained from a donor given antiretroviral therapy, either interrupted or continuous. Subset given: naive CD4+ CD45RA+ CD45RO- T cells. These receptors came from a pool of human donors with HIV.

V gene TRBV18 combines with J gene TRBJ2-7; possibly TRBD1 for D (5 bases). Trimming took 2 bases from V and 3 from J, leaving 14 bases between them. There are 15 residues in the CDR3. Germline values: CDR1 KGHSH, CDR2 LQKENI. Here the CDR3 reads CASSPRLPGFYEQYF. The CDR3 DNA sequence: TGTGCCAGCTCACCAAGGTTGCCAGGGTTCTACGAGCAGTACTTC.

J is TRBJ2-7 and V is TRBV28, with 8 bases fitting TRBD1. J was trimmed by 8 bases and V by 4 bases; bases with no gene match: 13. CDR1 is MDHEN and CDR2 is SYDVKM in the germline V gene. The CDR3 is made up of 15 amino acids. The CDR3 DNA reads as TGTGCCAGCAGTTCGACCGGGACAGGCCCCCAAAAGCAGTACTTC. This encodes CASSSTGTGPQKQYF.

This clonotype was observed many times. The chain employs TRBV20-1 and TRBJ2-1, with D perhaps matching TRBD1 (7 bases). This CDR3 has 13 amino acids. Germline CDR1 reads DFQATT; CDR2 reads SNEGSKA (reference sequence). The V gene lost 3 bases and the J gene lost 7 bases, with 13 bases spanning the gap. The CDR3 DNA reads TGCAGTGCTAGGGAGGGGGCGCGTAATGAGCAGTTCTTC. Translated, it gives CSAREGARNEQFF.

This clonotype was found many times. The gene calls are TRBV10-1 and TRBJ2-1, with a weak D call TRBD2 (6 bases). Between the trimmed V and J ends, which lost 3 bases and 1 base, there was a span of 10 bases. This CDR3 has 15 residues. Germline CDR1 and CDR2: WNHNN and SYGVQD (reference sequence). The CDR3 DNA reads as TGCGCCAGCAGTGATGGGGGGAGATCCTACAATGAGCAGTTCTTC. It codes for CASSDGGRSYNEQFF.

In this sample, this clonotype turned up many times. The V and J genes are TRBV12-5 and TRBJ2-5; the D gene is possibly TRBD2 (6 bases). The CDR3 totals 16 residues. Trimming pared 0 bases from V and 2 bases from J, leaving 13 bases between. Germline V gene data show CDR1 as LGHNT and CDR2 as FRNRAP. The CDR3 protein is CASGLVTIGLQETQYF. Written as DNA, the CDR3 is TGTGCTAGTGGTTTGGTAACTATAGGACTACAAGAGACCCAGTACTTC.

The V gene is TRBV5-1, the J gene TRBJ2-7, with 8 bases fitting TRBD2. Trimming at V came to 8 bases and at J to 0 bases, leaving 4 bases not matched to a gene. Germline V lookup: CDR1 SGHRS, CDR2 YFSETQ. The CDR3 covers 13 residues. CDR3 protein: CASKLAASYEQYF. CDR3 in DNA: TGCGCCAGTAAACTAGCGGCCTCCTACGAGCAGTACTTC.

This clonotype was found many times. The CDR3 loop is CSARGNTDTQYF. Written as DNA, the CDR3 is TGCAGTGCTAGAGGGAACACAGATACGCAGTATTTT. The chain recombines TRBV20-1 with TRBJ2-3; no firm D call. Trimming left V 1 base short and J 2 bases short, with 4 bases between. This CDR3 has 12 residues. The germline CDR1 and CDR2 sequences are DFQATT and SNEGSKA (reference sequence).

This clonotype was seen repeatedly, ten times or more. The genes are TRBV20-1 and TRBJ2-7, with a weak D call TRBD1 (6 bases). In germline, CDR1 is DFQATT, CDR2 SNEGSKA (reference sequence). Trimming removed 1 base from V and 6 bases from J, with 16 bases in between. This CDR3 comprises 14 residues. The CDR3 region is CSARGGYDRFEQYF. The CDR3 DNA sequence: TGCAGTGCTAGAGGTGGCTACGACAGGTTCGAGCAGTACTTC.

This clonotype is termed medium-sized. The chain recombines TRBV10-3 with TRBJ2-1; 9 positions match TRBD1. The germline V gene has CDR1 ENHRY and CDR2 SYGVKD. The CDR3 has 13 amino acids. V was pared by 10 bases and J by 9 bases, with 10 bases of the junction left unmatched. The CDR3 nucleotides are TGTGCCAGCGGTACAGGGGGCTATGCTGAGCAGTTCTTC. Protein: CASGTGGYAEQFF.

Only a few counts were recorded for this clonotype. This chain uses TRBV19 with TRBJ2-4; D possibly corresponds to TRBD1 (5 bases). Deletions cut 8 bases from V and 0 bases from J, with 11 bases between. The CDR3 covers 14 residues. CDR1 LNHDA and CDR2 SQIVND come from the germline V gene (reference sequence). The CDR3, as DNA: TGTGCCAGTGGGTCGGACACAGCCAAAAACATTCAGTACTTC. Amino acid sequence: CASGSDTAKNIQYF.

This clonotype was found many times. CDR3 amino acids: CASRKGKGRVYNEQFF. CDR3 nucleotides: TGTGCCAGCAGAAAAGGGAAGGGACGGGTCTACAATGAGCAGTTCTTC. The gene calls are TRBV6-6 and TRBJ2-1; D is possibly TRBD1 or TRBD2 (5 bases each). The CDR3 is made up of 16 amino acids. V lost 6 bases and J 3 bases, leaving 18 bases between the germline ends. Germline-derived CDR1 and CDR2 are MNHNY and SVGAGI (reference sequence).

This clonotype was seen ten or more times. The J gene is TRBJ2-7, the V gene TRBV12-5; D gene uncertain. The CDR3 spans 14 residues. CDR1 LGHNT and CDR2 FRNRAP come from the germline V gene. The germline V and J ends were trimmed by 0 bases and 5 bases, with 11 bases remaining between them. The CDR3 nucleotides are TGTGCTAGTGGTTTGGTAACCGGGCGGAACGAGCAGTACTTC. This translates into CASGLVTGRNEQYF.

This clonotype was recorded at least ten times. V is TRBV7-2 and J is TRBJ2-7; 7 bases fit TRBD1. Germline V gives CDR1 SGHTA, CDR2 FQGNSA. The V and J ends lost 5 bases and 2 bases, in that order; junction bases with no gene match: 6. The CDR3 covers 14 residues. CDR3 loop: CASSGRDSPYEQYF. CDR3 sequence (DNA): TGTGCCAGCAGCGGAAGGGACAGTCCCTACGAGCAGTACTTC.

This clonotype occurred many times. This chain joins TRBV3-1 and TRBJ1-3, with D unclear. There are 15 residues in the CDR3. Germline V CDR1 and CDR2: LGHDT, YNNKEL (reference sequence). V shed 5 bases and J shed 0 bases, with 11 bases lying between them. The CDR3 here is CASSYGRLSGNTIYF. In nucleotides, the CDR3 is TGTGCCAGCAGCTATGGGCGACTCTCTGGAAACACCATATATTTT.

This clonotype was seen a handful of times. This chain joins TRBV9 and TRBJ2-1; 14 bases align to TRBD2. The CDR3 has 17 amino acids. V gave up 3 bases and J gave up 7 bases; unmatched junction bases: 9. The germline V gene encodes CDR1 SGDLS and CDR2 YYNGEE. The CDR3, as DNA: TGTGCCAGCAGCGATGGACCCGGGACTAGCGGGAGAAATGAGCAGTTCTTC. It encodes CASSDGPGTSGRNEQFF.

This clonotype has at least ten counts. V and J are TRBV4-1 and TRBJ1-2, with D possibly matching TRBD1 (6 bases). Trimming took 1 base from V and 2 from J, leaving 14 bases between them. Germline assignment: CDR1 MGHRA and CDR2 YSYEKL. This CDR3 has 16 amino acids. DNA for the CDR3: TGCGCCAGCAGCCAAGCCTGGCCGGGGGCGAACTATGGCTACACCTTC. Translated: CASSQAWPGANYGYTF.

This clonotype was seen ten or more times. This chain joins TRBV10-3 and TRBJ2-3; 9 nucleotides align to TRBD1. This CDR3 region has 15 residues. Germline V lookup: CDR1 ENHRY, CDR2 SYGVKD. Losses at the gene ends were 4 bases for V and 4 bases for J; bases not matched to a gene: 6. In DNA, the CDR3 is TGTGCCATCAGTGGGGCCGGGACAGGGTCAGATACGCAGTATTTT. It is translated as CAISGAGTGSDTQYF.

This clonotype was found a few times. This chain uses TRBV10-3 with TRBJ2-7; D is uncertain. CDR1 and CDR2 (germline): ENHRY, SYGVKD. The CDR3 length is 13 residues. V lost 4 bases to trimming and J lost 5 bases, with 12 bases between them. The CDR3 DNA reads TGTGCCATCAGTGGAACCGGACGGGACGAGCAGTACTTC. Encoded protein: CAISGTGRDEQYF.

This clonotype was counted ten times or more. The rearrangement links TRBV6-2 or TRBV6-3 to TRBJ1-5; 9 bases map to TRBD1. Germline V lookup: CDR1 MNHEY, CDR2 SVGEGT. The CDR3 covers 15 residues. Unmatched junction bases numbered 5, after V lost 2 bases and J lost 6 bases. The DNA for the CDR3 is TGTGCCAGCAGTTACCCGGGACAGGGACGTCAGCCCCAGCATTTT. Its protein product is CASSYPGQGRQPQHF.

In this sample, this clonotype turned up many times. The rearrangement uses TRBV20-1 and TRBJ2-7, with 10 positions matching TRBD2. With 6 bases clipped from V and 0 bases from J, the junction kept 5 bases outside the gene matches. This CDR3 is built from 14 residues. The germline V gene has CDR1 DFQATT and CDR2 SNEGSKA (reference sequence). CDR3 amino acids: CSANSGGFSYEQYF. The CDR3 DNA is TGCAGTGCAAATAGCGGGGGGTTCTCCTACGAGCAGTACTTC.

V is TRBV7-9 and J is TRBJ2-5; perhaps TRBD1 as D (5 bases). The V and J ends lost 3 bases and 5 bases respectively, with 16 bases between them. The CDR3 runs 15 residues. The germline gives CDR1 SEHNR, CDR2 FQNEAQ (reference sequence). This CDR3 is CASSFGQGHWETQYF. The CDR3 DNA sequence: TGTGCCAGCAGCTTTGGCCAGGGTCATTGGGAGACCCAGTACTTC.

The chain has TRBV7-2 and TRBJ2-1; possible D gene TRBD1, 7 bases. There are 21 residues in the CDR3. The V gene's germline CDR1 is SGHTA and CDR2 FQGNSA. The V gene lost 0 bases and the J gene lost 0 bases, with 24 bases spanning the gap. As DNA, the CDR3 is TGTGCCAGCAGCTTAGCGCTAAGGAGGGGGCGCGTGGAGAGCTCCTACAATGAGCAGTTCTTC. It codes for CASSLALRRGRVESSYNEQFF.

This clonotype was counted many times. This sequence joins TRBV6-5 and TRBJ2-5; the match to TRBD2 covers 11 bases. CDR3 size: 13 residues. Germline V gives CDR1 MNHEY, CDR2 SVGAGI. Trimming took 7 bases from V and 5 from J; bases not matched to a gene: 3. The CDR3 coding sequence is TGTGCCAGCAAACTAGCGGGGGTGGAGACCCAGTACTTC. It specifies CASKLAGVETQYF.

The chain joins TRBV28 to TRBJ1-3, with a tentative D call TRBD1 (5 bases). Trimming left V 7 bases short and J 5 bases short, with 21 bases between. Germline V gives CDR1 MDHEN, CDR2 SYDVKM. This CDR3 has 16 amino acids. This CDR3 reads CASIPSGTWKRNTIYF. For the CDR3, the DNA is TGTGCCAGCATTCCGTCCGGGACCTGGAAGAGAAACACCATATATTTT.

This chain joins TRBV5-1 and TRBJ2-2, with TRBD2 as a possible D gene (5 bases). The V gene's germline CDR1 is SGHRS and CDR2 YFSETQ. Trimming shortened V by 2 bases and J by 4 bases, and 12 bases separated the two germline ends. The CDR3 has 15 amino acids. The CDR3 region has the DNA TGCGCCAGCAGCTTTGGGAGCGATGGCACCGGGGAGCTGTTTTTT. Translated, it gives CASSFGSDGTGELFF.